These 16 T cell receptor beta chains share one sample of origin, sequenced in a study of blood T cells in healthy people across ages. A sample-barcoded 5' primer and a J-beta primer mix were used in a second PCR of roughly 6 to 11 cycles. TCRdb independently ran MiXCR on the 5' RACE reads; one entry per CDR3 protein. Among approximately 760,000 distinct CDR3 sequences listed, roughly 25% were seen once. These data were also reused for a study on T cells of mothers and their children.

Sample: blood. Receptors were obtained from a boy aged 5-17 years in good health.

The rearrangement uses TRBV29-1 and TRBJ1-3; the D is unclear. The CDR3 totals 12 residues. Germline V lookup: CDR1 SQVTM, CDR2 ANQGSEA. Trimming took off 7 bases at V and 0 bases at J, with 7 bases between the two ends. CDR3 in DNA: TGCAGCGCGGGGAGCTCTGGAAACACCATATATTTT. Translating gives CSAGSSGNTIYF.

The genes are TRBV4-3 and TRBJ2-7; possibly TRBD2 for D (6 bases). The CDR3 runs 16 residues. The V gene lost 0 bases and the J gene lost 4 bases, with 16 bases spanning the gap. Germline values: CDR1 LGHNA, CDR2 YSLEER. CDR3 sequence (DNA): TGCGCCAGCAGCCAAGACGTAGGCCAGGGACTTTACGAGCAGTACTTC. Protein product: CASSQDVGQGLYEQYF.

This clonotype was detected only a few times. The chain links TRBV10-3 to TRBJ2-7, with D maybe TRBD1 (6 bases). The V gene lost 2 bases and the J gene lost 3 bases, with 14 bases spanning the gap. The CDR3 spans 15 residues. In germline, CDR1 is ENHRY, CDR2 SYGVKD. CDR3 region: CAISEEQGYLYEQYF. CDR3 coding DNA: TGTGCCATCAGTGAGGAACAGGGATATCTCTACGAGCAGTACTTC.

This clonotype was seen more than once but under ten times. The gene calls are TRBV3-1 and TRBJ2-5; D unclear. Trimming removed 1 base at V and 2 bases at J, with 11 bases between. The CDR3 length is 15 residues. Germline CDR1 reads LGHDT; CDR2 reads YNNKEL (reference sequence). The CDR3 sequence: CASSQGRPKQETQYF. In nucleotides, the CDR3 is TGTGCCAGCAGCCAAGGGAGACCAAAACAAGAGACCCAGTACTTC.

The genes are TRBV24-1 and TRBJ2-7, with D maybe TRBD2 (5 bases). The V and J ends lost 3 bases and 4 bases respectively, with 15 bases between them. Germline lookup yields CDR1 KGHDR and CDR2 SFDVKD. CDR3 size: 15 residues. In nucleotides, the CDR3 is TGTGCCACCAGTGATGTAGAGGGAACAAGGTACGAGCAGTACTTC. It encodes CATSDVEGTRYEQYF.

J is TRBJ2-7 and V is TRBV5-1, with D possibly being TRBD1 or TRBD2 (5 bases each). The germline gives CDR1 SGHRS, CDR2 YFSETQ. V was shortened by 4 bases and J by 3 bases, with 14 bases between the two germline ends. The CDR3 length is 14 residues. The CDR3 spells CASSIRDGGYEQYF. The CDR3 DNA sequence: TGCGCCAGCAGCATAAGGGACGGCGGCTACGAGCAGTACTTC.

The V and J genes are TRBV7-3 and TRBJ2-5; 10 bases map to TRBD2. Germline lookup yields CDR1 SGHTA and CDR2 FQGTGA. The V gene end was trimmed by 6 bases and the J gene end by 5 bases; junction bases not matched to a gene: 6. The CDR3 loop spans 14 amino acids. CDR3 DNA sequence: TGTGCCAGCAGTAGAGCGGGGGGGCATGAGACCCAGTACTTC. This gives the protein CASSRAGGHETQYF.

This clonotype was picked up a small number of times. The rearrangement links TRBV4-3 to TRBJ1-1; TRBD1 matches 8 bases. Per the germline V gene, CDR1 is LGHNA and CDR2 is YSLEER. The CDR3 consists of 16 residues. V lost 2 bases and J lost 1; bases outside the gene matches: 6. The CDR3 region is CASSQFWTGTNTEAFF. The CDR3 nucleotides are TGCGCCAGCAGCCAATTCTGGACAGGGACGAACACTGAAGCTTTCTTT.

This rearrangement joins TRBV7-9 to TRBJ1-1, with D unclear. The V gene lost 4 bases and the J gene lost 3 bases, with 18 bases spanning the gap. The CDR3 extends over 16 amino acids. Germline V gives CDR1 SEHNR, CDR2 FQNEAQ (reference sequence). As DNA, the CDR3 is TGTGCCAGCAGCTCCTCCCAAGGGTTGGGGTACACTGAAGCTTTCTTT. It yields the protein CASSSSQGLGYTEAFF.

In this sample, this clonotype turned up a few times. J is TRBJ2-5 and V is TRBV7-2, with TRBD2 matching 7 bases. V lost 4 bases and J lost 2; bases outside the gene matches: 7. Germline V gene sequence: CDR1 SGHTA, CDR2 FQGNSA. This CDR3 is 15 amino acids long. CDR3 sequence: CASSWGGAGQETQYF. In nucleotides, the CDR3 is TGTGCCAGCAGCTGGGGGGGAGCGGGGCAAGAGACCCAGTACTTC. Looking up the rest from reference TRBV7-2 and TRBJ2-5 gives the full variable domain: GAGVSQSPSNKVTEKGKDVELRCDPISGHTALYWYRQSLGQGLEFLIYFQGNSAPDKSGLPSDRFSAERTGGSVSTLTIQRTQQEDSAVYLCASSWGGAGQETQYFGPGTRLLVL.

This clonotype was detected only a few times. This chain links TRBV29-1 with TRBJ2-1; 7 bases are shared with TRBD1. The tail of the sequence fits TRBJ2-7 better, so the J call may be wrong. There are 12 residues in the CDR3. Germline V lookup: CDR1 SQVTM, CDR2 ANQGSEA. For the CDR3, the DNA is TGCAGCGGTACAGGGGACTCCTACGAGCAGTACTTC. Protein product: CSGTGDSYEQYF.

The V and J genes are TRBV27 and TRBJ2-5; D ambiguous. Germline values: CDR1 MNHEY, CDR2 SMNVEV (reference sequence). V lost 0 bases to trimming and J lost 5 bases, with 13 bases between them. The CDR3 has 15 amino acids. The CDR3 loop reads CASSLSGFPQETQYF. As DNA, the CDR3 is TGTGCCAGCAGTTTATCCGGGTTTCCCCAGGAGACCCAGTACTTC.

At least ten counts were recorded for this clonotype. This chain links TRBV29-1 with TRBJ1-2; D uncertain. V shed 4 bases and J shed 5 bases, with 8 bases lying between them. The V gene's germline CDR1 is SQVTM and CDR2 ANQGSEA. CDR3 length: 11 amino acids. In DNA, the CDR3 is TGCAGCGTTGTTCAGGATTATGGCTACACCTTC. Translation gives CSVVQDYGYTF.

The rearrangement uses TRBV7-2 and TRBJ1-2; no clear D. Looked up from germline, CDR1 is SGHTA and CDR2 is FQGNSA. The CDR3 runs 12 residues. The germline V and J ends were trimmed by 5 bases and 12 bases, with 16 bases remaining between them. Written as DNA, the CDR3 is TGTGCCAGCAGCGTGGGCCTACCTACCCACACCTTC. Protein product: CASSVGLPTHTF. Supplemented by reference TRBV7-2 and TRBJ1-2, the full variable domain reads GAGVSQSPSNKVTEKGKDVELRCDPISGHTALYWYRQSLGQGLEFLIYFQGNSAPDKSGLPSDRFSAERTGGSVSTLTIQRTQQEDSAVYLCASSVGLPTHTFGSGTRLTVV.

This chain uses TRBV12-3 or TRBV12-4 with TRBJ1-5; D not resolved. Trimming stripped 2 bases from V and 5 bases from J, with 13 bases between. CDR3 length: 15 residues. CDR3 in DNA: TGTGCCAGCAGTTTAAGCGGGGAGTGGGATCAGCCCCAGCATTTT. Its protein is CASSLSGEWDQPQHF.

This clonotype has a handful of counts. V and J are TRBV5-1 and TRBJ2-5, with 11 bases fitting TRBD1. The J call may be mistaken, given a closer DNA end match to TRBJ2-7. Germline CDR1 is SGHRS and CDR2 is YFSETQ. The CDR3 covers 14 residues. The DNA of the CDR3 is TGCGCCAGCAGCCAGGGACAGGGGGTCGACGAGCAGTACTTC. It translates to CASSQGQGVDEQYF.